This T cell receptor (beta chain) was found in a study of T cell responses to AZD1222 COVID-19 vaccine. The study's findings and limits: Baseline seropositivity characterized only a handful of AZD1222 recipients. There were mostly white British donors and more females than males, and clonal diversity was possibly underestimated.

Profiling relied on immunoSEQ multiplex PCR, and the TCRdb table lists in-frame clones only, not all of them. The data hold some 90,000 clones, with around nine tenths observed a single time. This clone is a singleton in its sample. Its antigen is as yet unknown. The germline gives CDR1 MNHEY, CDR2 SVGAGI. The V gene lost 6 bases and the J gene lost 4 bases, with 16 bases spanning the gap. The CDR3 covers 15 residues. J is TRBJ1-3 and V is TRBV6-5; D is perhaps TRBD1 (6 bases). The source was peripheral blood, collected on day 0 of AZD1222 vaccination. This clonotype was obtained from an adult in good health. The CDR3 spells CASSLEGQKGNTIYF. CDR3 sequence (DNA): TGTGCCAGCAGCCTGGAAGGACAGAAAGGAAACACCATATATTTT.